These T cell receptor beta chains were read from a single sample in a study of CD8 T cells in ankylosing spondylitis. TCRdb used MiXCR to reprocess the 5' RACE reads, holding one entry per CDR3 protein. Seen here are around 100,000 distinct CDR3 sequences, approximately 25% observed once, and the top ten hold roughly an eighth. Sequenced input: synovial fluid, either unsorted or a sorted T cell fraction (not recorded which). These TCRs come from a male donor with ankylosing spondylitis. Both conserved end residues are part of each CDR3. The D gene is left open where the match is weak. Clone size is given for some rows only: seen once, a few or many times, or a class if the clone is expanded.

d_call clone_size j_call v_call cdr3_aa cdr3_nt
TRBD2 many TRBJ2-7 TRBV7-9 CASSLGSAGVVEQYF TGTGCCAGCAGCTTAGGGTCCGCGGGAGTTGTCGAGCAGTACTTC
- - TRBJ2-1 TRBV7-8 CASSFDRRSSYNEQFF TGTGCCAGCAGCTTCGATCGGCGGAGCTCCTACAATGAGCAGTTCTTC
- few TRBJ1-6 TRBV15 CATSRGLGPSPLHF TGTGCCACCAGCAGAGGCTTAGGGCCATCACCCCTCCACTTT
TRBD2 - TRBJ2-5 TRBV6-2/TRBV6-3 CASSYSGSKTQYF TGTGCCAGCAGCTATAGCGGGAGTAAGACCCAGTACTTC
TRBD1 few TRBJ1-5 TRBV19 CASRQGDQPQHF TGTGCCAGTCGACAGGGGGATCAGCCCCAGCATTTT
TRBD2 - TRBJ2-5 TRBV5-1 CASSNMVVAGLQETQYF TGCGCCAGCAGCAATATGGTAGTAGCGGGACTTCAAGAGACCCAGTACTTC
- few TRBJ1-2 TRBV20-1 CSARVPDIDGGYTF TGCAGTGCTAGAGTCCCGGACATCGATGGCGGCTACACCTTC
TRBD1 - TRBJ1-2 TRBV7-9 CASTKGGGQGYGYTF TGTGCCAGCACCAAAGGAGGCGGACAGGGATATGGCTACACCTTC
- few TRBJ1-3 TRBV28 CASSSFGAYGNTIYF TGTGCCAGCAGTTCCTTCGGGGCTTATGGAAACACCATATATTTT
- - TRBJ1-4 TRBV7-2 CASSLNGFINEKLFF TGTGCCAGCAGCTTAAATGGCTTCATAAATGAAAAACTGTTTTTT
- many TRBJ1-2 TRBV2 CASETGSNYGYTF TGTGCCAGCGAAACGGGATCGAACTATGGCTACACCTTC
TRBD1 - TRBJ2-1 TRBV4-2 CASSQEEQGQLRVEQFF TGTGCCAGCAGCCAAGAAGAACAGGGGCAATTACGGGTTGAGCAGTTCTTC
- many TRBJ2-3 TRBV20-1 CSARHQDTQYF TGCAGTGCCCGTCATCAAGATACGCAGTATTTT
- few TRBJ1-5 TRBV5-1 CASSLGYNSNQPQHF TGCGCCAGCAGCTTGGGTTATAATAGCAATCAGCCCCAGCATTTT
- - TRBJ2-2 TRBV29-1 CSVPAATGLNTGELFF TGCAGCGTTCCTGCTGCAACAGGGCTGAACACCGGGGAGCTGTTTTTT
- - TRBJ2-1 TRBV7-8 CASKLSWGGPDNEQFF TGTGCCTCCAAGCTTAGCTGGGGGGGGCCGGACAATGAGCAGTTCTTC
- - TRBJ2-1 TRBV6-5 CASSSYLNEQFF TGTGCCAGCAGCTCTTACTTGAATGAGCAGTTCTTC
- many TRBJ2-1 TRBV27 CATWGGTPYNEQFF TGTGCCACCTGGGGGGGGACACCATACAATGAGCAGTTCTTC
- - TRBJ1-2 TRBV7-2 CASSFRQSYGYTF TGTGCCAGCAGCTTTCGACAGAGCTATGGCTACACCTTC